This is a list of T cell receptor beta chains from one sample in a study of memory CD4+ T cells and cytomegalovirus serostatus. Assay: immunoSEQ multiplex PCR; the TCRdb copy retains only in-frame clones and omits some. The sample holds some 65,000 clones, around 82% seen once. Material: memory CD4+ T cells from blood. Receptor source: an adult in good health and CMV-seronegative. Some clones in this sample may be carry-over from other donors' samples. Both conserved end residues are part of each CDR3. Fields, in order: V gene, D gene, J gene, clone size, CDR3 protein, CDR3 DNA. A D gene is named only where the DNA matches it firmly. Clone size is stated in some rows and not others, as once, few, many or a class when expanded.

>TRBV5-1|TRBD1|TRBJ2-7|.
CASSLVTGISEQYF
TGCGCCAGCAGCTTGGTGACAGGGATCTCCGAGCAGTACTTC
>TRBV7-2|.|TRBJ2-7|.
CASSFYPRLEIYEQYF
TGTGCCAGCAGCTTCTACCCACGCCTCGAGATCTACGAGCAGTACTTC
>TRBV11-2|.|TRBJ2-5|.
CASSLDSWTQYF
TGTGCCAGCAGCTTAGATTCATGGACCCAGTACTTC
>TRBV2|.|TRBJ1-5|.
CASSLEGHQNQPQHF
TGTGCCAGCAGCCTAGAGGGACACCAAAATCAGCCCCAGCATTTT
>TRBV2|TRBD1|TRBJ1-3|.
CASSPGQGLRTIYF
TGTGCCAGCTCTCCGGGACAGGGGTTACGGACCATATATTTT
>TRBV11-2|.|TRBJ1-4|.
CASSGQGYGNEKLFF
TGTGCCAGCAGCGGCCAGGGATATGGTAATGAAAAACTGTTTTTT
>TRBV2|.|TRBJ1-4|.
CASRATTATNEKLFF
TGTGCCAGCAGGGCCACGACAGCAACTAATGAAAAACTGTTTTTT
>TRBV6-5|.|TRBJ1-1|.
CASSRGTKAFF
TGTGCCAGCAGTAGAGGGACGAAGGCTTTCTTT
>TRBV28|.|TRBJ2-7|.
CASSTPQGHEQYF
TGTGCCAGCAGTACCCCTCAGGGCCACGAGCAGTACTTC
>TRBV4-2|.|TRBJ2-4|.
CASSQEEQAENIQYF
TGTGCCAGCAGCCAAGAAGAACAGGCCGAAAACATTCAGTACTTC
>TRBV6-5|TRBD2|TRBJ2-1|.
CASSYRLAGVNEQFF
TGTGCCAGCAGTTACAGACTAGCGGGAGTCAATGAGCAGTTCTTC
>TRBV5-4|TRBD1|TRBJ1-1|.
CASSRDRGFFENTEAFF
TGTGCCAGCAGCCGGGACAGGGGGTTTTTCGAGAACACTGAAGCTTTCTTT
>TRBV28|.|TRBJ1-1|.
CASSPTRESPEAFF
TGTGCCAGCAGCCCGACGAGGGAATCTCCTGAAGCTTTCTTT
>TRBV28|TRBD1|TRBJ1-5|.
CASRIDRDQPQHF
TGTGCCAGCAGAATCGACAGGGATCAGCCCCAGCATTTT
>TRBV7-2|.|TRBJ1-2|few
CASSDARVGGYTF
TGTGCCAGCAGCGACGCCAGGGTAGGAGGCTACACCTTC
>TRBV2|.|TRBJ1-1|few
CASIANTEAFF
TGTGCCAGCATCGCTAACACTGAAGCTTTCTTT
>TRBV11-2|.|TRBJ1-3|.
CASSTLRGRTGNTIYF
TGTGCCAGCAGCACACTGCGGGGTCGGACTGGAAACACCATATATTTT
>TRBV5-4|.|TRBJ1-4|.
CASSLAGEANEKLFF
TGTGCCAGCAGCTTGGCGGGAGAGGCTAATGAAAAACTGTTTTTT
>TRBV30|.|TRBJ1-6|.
CAWSVLQGSPLHF
TGTGCCTGGAGTGTTTTACAGGGTTCACCCCTCCACTTT
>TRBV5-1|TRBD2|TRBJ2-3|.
CASKASGASTDTQYF
TGCGCCAGCAAGGCTAGCGGAGCTAGCACAGATACGCAGTATTTT
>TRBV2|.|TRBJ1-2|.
CASQGGFGVGYTF
TGTGCCAGTCAGGGAGGGTTTGGCGTCGGCTACACCTTC
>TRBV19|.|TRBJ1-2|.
CASQHHGQTYYGYTF
TGTGCCAGTCAACACCACGGACAGACGTACTATGGCTACACCTTC
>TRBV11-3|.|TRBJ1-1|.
CASSLELGTEAFF
TGTGCCAGCAGCTTAGAGCTTGGCACTGAAGCTTTCTTT
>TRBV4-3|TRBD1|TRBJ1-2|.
CASSQLGQGNYGYTF
TGCGCCAGCAGCCAATTAGGACAGGGGAACTATGGCTACACCTTC
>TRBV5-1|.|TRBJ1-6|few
CASSWDGGKEPLHF
TGCGCCAGCAGCTGGGACGGGGGAAAAGAACCCCTCCACTTT
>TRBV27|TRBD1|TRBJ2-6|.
CASSDRAPLSGANVLTF
TGTGCCAGCAGTGACAGGGCCCCTCTCTCTGGGGCCAACGTCCTGACTTTC
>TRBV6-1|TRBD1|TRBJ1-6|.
CASSELGQGYSPLHF
TGTGCCAGCAGTGAATTAGGACAGGGATATTCACCCCTCCACTTT
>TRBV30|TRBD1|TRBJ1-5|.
CAWSRQGDQPQHF
TGTGCCTGGAGCCGACAGGGGGATCAGCCCCAGCATTTT
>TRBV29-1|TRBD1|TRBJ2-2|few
CSVTDRARTGELFF
TGCAGCGTCACCGACAGGGCCCGAACCGGGGAGCTGTTTTTT
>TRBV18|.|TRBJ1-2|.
CASSPDAGYGYTF
TGTGCCAGCTCGCCCGACGCGGGTTATGGCTACACCTTC
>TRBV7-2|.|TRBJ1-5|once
CASSNQGQPQHF
TGTGCCAGCAGCAACCAGGGGCAGCCCCAGCATTTT
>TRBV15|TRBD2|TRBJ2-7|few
CATSRLAGGEQYF
TGTGCCACCAGCAGACTAGCGGGGGGCGAGCAGTACTTC
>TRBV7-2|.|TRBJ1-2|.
CASSPNAANYGYTF
TGTGCCAGCAGCCCAAATGCTGCTAACTATGGCTACACCTTC
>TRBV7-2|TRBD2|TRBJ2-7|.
CASSRQRGDEQYF
TGTGCCAGCAGCCGACAGCGGGGAGACGAGCAGTACTTC
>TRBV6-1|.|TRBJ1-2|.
CASSELFRESGYTF
TGTGCCAGCAGCGAATTATTTAGGGAGAGTGGCTACACCTTC
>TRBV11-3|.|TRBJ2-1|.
CASSLGTYNEQFF
TGTGCCAGCAGCTTAGGAACGTACAATGAGCAGTTCTTC
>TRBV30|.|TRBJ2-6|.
CAWTYLGANVLTF
TGTGCCTGGACTTACTTAGGGGCCAACGTCCTGACTTTC
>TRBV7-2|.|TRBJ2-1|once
CASSPTQGGGGGEQFF
TGTGCCAGCAGCCCCACACAGGGTGGGGGGGGCGGGGAGCAGTTCTTC
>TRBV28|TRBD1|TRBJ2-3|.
CASSPPRSTGSDTQYF
TGTGCCAGCAGTCCACCACGATCGACAGGGTCAGATACGCAGTATTTT
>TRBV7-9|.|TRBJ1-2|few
CASSPREGRGYTF
TGTGCCAGCAGCCCACGTGAGGGCCGCGGCTACACCTTC
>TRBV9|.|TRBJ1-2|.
CASSVASRRLWYTF
TGTGCCAGCAGCGTAGCTTCCCGGCGGCTTTGGTACACCTTC
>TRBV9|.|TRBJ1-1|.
CASSESRGSMNTEAFF
TGTGCCAGCAGCGAGTCCCGGGGGTCCATGAACACTGAAGCTTTCTTT
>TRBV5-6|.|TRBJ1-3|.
CASSALIQFGNTIYF
TGTGCCAGCAGCGCGTTGATTCAGTTTGGAAACACCATATATTTT
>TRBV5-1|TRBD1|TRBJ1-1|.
CASRSTYRGRNTEAFF
TGCGCCAGCAGATCGACCTACAGGGGGAGGAACACTGAAGCTTTCTTT
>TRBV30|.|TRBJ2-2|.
CAWSVLVSGELFF
TGTGCCTGGAGTGTACTAGTTTCTGGGGAGCTGTTTTTT